Listed below are T cell receptor beta chains from one sample, sequenced in a study of T cell responses to AZD1222 COVID-19 vaccine. The assay was immunoSEQ multiplex PCR, and TCRdb's table has in-frame clones only and misses some. The sample comprises 95,000 to 150,000 clones, about 92% of which are singletons, and 4% to 6% rests with the top ten. This material consisted of peripheral blood, taken 28 days after the second AZD1222 dose. The origin of the receptors is an adult who received the AZD1222 COVID-19 vaccine. The CDR3 runs from the conserved cysteine through the conserved F or W.

j_gene: TRBJ1-1; v_gene: TRBV10-1; CDR3aa: CASSAAGTEAFF
j_gene: TRBJ1-1; v_gene: TRBV19; CDR3aa: CASSIEKGRGTEAFF
j_gene: TRBJ1-4; v_gene: TRBV6-5; CDR3aa: CASSYGSGSGEEKLFF
j_gene: TRBJ1-6; v_gene: TRBV19; CDR3aa: CASSTTPDRKSPLHF
j_gene: TRBJ1-3; v_gene: TRBV11-3; CDR3aa: CASSPGQGPGNTIYF
j_gene: TRBJ1-1; v_gene: TRBV6-5; CDR3aa: CASSIGGRNTEAFF
j_gene: TRBJ2-1; v_gene: TRBV7-2; CDR3aa: CASSSTSGRANEQFF
j_gene: TRBJ2-2; v_gene: TRBV5-4; CDR3aa: CASSLGLAGVVGTGELFF
j_gene: TRBJ1-6; v_gene: TRBV9; CDR3aa: CASSVGTPNSPLHF
j_gene: TRBJ1-2; v_gene: TRBV2; CDR3aa: CASSGQGGYGYTF
j_gene: TRBJ1-1; v_gene: TRBV18; CDR3aa: CASSPTTGENTEAFF
j_gene: TRBJ2-1; v_gene: TRBV19; CDR3aa: CASAGDRGARSSYNEQFF
j_gene: TRBJ2-7; v_gene: TRBV3-1/TRBV3-2; CDR3aa: CASSQGGPYSYEQYF
j_gene: TRBJ2-7; v_gene: TRBV10-3; CDR3aa: CAISEAGDSSSYEQYF
j_gene: TRBJ2-7; v_gene: TRBV28; CDR3aa: CASTQRYEQYF
j_gene: TRBJ2-5; v_gene: TRBV2; CDR3aa: CASSEARGQGETQYF
j_gene: TRBJ1-5; v_gene: TRBV5-1; CDR3aa: CASSGGQGGNQPQHF
j_gene: TRBJ1-6; v_gene: TRBV6-5; CDR3aa: CASTGTGDNSPLHF
j_gene: TRBJ1-2; v_gene: TRBV24-1; CDR3aa: CATSEGGQGNYGYTF
j_gene: TRBJ1-4; v_gene: TRBV5-5; CDR3aa: CASRPRQGDNEKLFF
j_gene: TRBJ1-2; v_gene: TRBV2; CDR3aa: CASSESRTPRGYTF
j_gene: TRBJ1-5; v_gene: TRBV19; CDR3aa: CASSVGGGNQPQHF
j_gene: TRBJ2-1; v_gene: TRBV14; CDR3aa: CASSQARLIQFF
j_gene: TRBJ1-5; v_gene: TRBV2; CDR3aa: CASSEGDPIRGPQHF
j_gene: TRBJ2-1; v_gene: TRBV6-5; CDR3aa: CASSYPARGEQFF
j_gene: TRBJ2-3; v_gene: TRBV9; CDR3aa: CASSVVDGRWDTQYF
j_gene: TRBJ2-5; v_gene: TRBV29-1; CDR3aa: CSARDRGETQYF
j_gene: TRBJ1-1; v_gene: TRBV29-1; CDR3aa: CSVGGDYREAFF
j_gene: TRBJ2-1; v_gene: TRBV9; CDR3aa: CASSVHPNIIAGGLNEQFF
j_gene: TRBJ2-1; v_gene: TRBV12-3/TRBV12-4; CDR3aa: CASRGGSYNEQFF
j_gene: TRBJ2-7; v_gene: TRBV13; CDR3aa: CASSPRPDRGDNEQYF
j_gene: TRBJ2-4; v_gene: TRBV7-2; CDR3aa: CASSLVFRSEAKNIQYF
j_gene: TRBJ1-1; v_gene: TRBV5-4; CDR3aa: CASSLLRDSEAFF
j_gene: TRBJ1-2; v_gene: TRBV5-6; CDR3aa: CASSELVTGVYYGYTF
j_gene: TRBJ1-1; v_gene: TRBV2; CDR3aa: CASREDRENTEAFF
j_gene: TRBJ1-1; v_gene: TRBV7-9; CDR3aa: CASSLERNTEAFF
j_gene: TRBJ2-7; v_gene: TRBV3-1/TRBV3-2; CDR3aa: CASSQENNQTSGIGRYF
j_gene: TRBJ2-5; v_gene: TRBV27; CDR3aa: CASSSGQGPQETQYF
j_gene: TRBJ1-2; v_gene: TRBV19; CDR3aa: CASERGGAEGYTF
j_gene: TRBJ1-1; v_gene: TRBV12-3/TRBV12-4; CDR3aa: CASSWNGNTEAFF
j_gene: TRBJ2-5; v_gene: TRBV10-2; CDR3aa: CASRKTSGGAWETQYF
j_gene: TRBJ1-2; v_gene: TRBV25-1; CDR3aa: CASSDQWTGASNYGYTF
j_gene: TRBJ2-7; v_gene: TRBV28; CDR3aa: CASSLIGNEQYF
j_gene: TRBJ2-7; v_gene: TRBV7-6; CDR3aa: CASSGGTGSSYEQYF
j_gene: TRBJ2-2; v_gene: TRBV9; CDR3aa: CASSVDTGELFF
j_gene: TRBJ2-5; v_gene: TRBV6-2/TRBV6-3; CDR3aa: CASSRLGGETQYF
j_gene: TRBJ1-2; v_gene: TRBV29-1; CDR3aa: CSVAEGRAYGYTF
j_gene: TRBJ1-4; v_gene: TRBV9; CDR3aa: CASSAHQGPNEKLFF
j_gene: TRBJ1-2; v_gene: TRBV12-3/TRBV12-4; CDR3aa: CASSFGAYGYTF
j_gene: TRBJ1-2; v_gene: TRBV30; CDR3aa: CAWRGTGSRGYTF
j_gene: TRBJ2-7; v_gene: TRBV16; CDR3aa: CASSQGSGLADENYEQYF
j_gene: TRBJ1-1; v_gene: TRBV5-1; CDR3aa: CASSSGQLNTEAFF
j_gene: TRBJ2-1; v_gene: TRBV5-1; CDR3aa: CASSLGGDTTYNEQFF